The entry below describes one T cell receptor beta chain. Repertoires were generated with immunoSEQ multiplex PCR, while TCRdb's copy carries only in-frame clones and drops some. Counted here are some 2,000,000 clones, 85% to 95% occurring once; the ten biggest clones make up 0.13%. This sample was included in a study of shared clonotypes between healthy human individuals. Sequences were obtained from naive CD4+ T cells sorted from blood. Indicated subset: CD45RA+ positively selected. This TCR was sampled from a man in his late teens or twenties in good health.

The CDR3: CASSFGTSGSYNEQFF. For the CDR3, the DNA is TGCGCCAGCAGCTTCGGGACTAGCGGGAGCTACAATGAGCAGTTCTTC. The chain links TRBV5-1 to TRBJ2-1; 14 nucleotides align to TRBD2. Germline-derived CDR1 and CDR2 are SGHRS and YFSETQ. The CDR3 is made up of 16 amino acids. V lost 2 bases to trimming and J lost 3 bases; unmatched junction nucleotides: 1.